The clone carrying this T cell receptor beta chain was recorded at least ten times. This sample was taken from a study of molecular identifiers for immune sequencing clone quantification. TCRdb re-derived calls from the PCR reads in MiXCR, one entry per CDR3 protein. This table has fewer than 100,000 distinct CDR3 sequences, over 20% appearing once. Sequenced material: naive CD8+ T cells from blood, with Jurkat cell RNA spiked in. Specified subset: FACS-sorted CD8+CD4-CCR7+CD45RA+ naive T cells. The origin of this receptor is a human donor in good health. Some libraries in this study had Jurkat cell RNA spiked in.

The CDR3 loop reads CASSLFTDTQYF. The CDR3 DNA follows: TGTGCCAGCAGTTTATTCACAGATACGCAGTATTTT. The V gene is TRBV27, the J gene TRBJ2-3, with no clear D. CDR1 and CDR2 from the germline V gene are MNHEY and SMNVEV (reference sequence). The CDR3 is made up of 12 amino acids. Trimming removed 1 base from V and 2 bases from J, with 1 base in between.